A single sample is the source of the 20 T cell receptor beta chains below, sequenced in a study of T cells after yellow fever vaccination. Each CDR3 protein gets one entry after TCRdb re-called the 5' RACE reads with MiXCR. The repertoire holds 610,000 or so distinct CDR3 sequences, with around an eighth as singletons. The sequencing used PBMCs, collected on the day of the yellow fever booster vaccination. The receptors derive from a man aged 30 to 39 who received the YFV17D yellow fever vaccine.

The chain recombines TRBV3-1 with TRBJ2-1; 8 bases agree with TRBD1. The CDR3 has 15 amino acids. From germline, CDR1 is LGHDT and CDR2 YNNKEL (reference sequence). The V gene end was trimmed by 4 bases and the J gene end by 10 bases; junction bases not matched to a gene: 12. Here the CDR3 DNA reads TGTGCCAGCAGCCTCGGACAGGGAGTCCCCTGGGAGCAGTTCTTC. Amino acid sequence: CASSLGQGVPWEQFF.

This clonotype turned up a few times. A much larger clone sits a single nucleotide away, making a read error possible. The chain uses TRBV15 and TRBJ2-1; D ambiguous. Trimming took 3 bases from V and 4 from J, leaving 7 bases between them. The length of the CDR3 is 13 residues. Germline V gene sequence: CDR1 LNHNV, CDR2 YYDKDF (reference sequence). The CDR3 reads CATSRDGYNEQFF. The CDR3 region has the DNA TGTGCCACCAGCAGGGACGGGTACAATGAGCAGTTCTTC. Full variable domain (remainder filled in from reference TRBV15 and TRBJ2-1): DAMVIQNPRYQVTQFGKPVTLSCSQTLNHNVMYWYQQKSSQAPKLLFHYYDKDFNNEADTPDNFQSRRPNTSFCFLDIRSPGLGDTAMYLCATSRDGYNEQFFGPGTRLTVL.

The chain carries TRBV20-1 and TRBJ2-4, with 8 positions matching TRBD2. The germline V gene has CDR1 DFQATT and CDR2 SNEGSKA (reference sequence). This CDR3 has 15 amino acids. V shed 4 bases and J 6 bases; nucleotides not matched to a gene: 11. In nucleotides, the CDR3 is TGCAGTGCTACGGGACTAGGGGAGGGCAGAAACATTCAGTACTTC. As protein: CSATGLGEGRNIQYF.

The table lists this clonotype with a few counts. V gene TRBV7-8 combines with J gene TRBJ2-5, with D unclear. This CDR3 is 12 amino acids long. Looked up from germline, CDR1 is SGHVS and CDR2 is FQNEAQ. V gave up 8 bases and J gave up 3 bases, with 10 bases separating them. CDR3: CASLPLEETQYF. The CDR3 DNA follows: TGTGCCAGCCTCCCGCTTGAAGAGACCCAGTACTTC.

This clonotype was counted only a few times. The chain couples TRBV24-1 to TRBJ1-4; TRBD1 might be the D (6 bases). CDR1 is KGHDR, CDR2 SFDVKD, per germline. V lost 7 bases to trimming and J lost 0 bases, with 26 bases between them. The CDR3 is made up of 20 amino acids. Here the CDR3 reads CATSQPPVGQAPPTNEKLFF. CDR3 nucleotide sequence: TGTGCCACCAGCCAACCCCCGGTGGGACAAGCGCCTCCAACTAATGAAAAACTGTTTTTT.

This clonotype was observed a handful of times. The chain joins TRBV12-3 or TRBV12-4 to TRBJ2-2; tentative D call: TRBD1 (6 bases). This CDR3 region has 17 residues. V lost 5 bases, J lost 4 bases, and 20 bases lay in between. CDR3 coding DNA: TGTGCCAGCAGTCCTGGGACACTCCATGGGGGCACCGGGGAGCTGTTTTTT. This codes for CASSPGTLHGGTGELFF.

This clonotype appeared many times. The V and J genes are TRBV5-1 and TRBJ2-7, with 10 positions matching TRBD1. J gave up 4 bases and V 0 bases, and 1 base lay outside the gene matches. Germline loops: CDR1 SGHRS, CDR2 YFSETQ. The CDR3 has 14 residues. CDR3 loop: CASSLGTGGYEQYF. The CDR3 DNA reads TGCGCCAGCAGCTTGGGGACAGGGGGATACGAGCAGTACTTC.

This clonotype was seen a few times. The chain recombines TRBV14 with TRBJ2-5; TRBD2 aligns across 8 bases. The CDR3 totals 15 residues. Per germline, CDR1 SGHDN and CDR2 FVKESK. The trim removed 1 base at V and 4 bases at J, leaving 5 bases unmatched. The CDR3 protein is CASSQASAGGETQYF. DNA of the CDR3: TGTGCCAGCAGCCAAGCCTCTGCGGGAGGAGAGACCCAGTACTTC.

This chain uses TRBV6-2 or TRBV6-3 with TRBJ1-1; D remains ambiguous. Trimming removed 3 bases from V and 6 bases from J, with 17 bases in between. Germline V gene sequence: CDR1 MNHEY, CDR2 SVGEGT. The CDR3 is 15 residues long. CDR3 sequence: CASSYGLSISAEAFF. CDR3 in DNA: TGTGCCAGCAGTTATGGGCTATCGATATCGGCTGAAGCTTTCTTT.

This clonotype was seen more than once but under ten times. The chain employs TRBV7-9 and TRBJ1-1; D gene unclear. The CDR3 totals 14 residues. In germline, CDR1 is SEHNR, CDR2 FQNEAQ (reference sequence). V lost 5 bases and J 1 base, leaving 11 bases between the germline ends. CDR3 protein: CASSLRAGNTEAFF. The CDR3 bases are TGTGCCAGCAGCCTCCGGGCTGGGAACACTGAAGCTTTCTTT.

The chain links TRBV18 to TRBJ2-2; D is perhaps TRBD2 (6 bases). CDR3 length equals 15 residues. Germline V gene sequence: CDR1 KGHSH, CDR2 LQKENI. The germline V and J ends were trimmed by 3 bases and 5 bases, with 13 bases remaining between them. CDR3 bases: TGTGCCAGCTCACCCGGGACTCCTGGGACCGGGGAGCTGTTTTTT. Encoded protein: CASSPGTPGTGELFF.

This chain uses TRBV30 with TRBJ2-7, with no clear D. Deletions cut 2 bases from V and 3 bases from J, with 11 bases between. The CDR3 covers 13 residues. Germline CDR1 and CDR2: GTSNPN and SVGIG (reference sequence). CDR3 sequence: CAWSRVGVYEQYF. As DNA, the CDR3 is TGTGCCTGGAGTAGAGTTGGGGTCTACGAGCAGTACTTC.

The CDR3 DNA reads TGCAGCGTCTCCCAAGGCCAGGGGGCGAATCAGCCCCAGCATTTT. Its protein is CSVSQGQGANQPQHF. The rearrangement links TRBV29-1 to TRBJ1-5, with 8 bases lining up with TRBD1. V shed 6 bases and J 4 bases; nucleotides not matched to a gene: 11. Germline CDR1 is SQVTM and CDR2 is ANQGSEA. This CDR3 comprises 15 residues.

This clonotype occurred a few times. J is TRBJ2-1 and V is TRBV20-1, with TRBD1 matching 9 bases. Germline values: CDR1 DFQATT, CDR2 SNEGSKA (reference sequence). This CDR3 spans 13 amino acids. The V and J ends lost 7 bases and 9 bases, in that order; junction bases with no gene match: 10. The CDR3 reads CSVPRQGVGEQFF. The CDR3 DNA follows: TGCAGTGTCCCCCGACAGGGGGTCGGTGAGCAGTTCTTC.

This clonotype was seen more than once but under ten times. V gene TRBV29-1 combines with J gene TRBJ1-1; possibly TRBD1 for D (5 bases). The CDR3 consists of 11 residues. Between the trimmed V and J ends, which lost 3 bases and 7 bases, there was a span of 9 bases. CDR1 and CDR2 (germline): SQVTM, ANQGSEA. Written as DNA, the CDR3 is TGCAGCGTTGAGGGGGGTTATGAAGCTTTCTTT. Protein product: CSVEGGYEAFF.

The J gene is TRBJ2-7, the V gene TRBV3-1; D is undetermined. Germline lookup yields CDR1 LGHDT and CDR2 YNNKEL (reference sequence). This CDR3 region has 13 residues. V shed 1 base and J shed 7 bases, with 11 bases lying between them. This CDR3 reads CASSQGRVEEQYF. The DNA for the CDR3 is TGTGCCAGCAGCCAAGGACGCGTAGAGGAGCAGTACTTC.

The CDR3 coding sequence is TGTGCCAGCAAGCTGAACACTGAAGCTTTCTTT. Encoded protein: CASKLNTEAFF. The genes are TRBV28 and TRBJ1-1, with unresolved D. Trimming cost V 7 bases and J 0 bases, with 3 bases left between them. This CDR3 is 11 amino acids long. CDR1 and CDR2 (germline): MDHEN, SYDVKM.

V usage is TRBV18 and J usage is TRBJ2-3, with D maybe TRBD1 (6 bases). CDR1 KGHSH and CDR2 LQKENI come from the germline V gene. V was cut by 2 bases and J by 0 bases, with 12 bases left in between. CDR3 length equals 16 residues. The CDR3 coding sequence is TGTGCCAGCTCACCAATCGACAGGACAAGCACAGATACGCAGTATTTT. Protein: CASSPIDRTSTDTQYF.

The rearrangement uses TRBV7-9 and TRBJ2-5; 7 bases match TRBD2. CDR1 SEHNR and CDR2 FQNEAQ come from the germline V gene (reference sequence). CDR3 length: 10 amino acids. Trimming cost V 5 bases and J 11 bases; bases outside gene matches: 2. The CDR3 DNA sequence: TGTGCCAGCAGCCCGCGGGAGCAGTACTTC. This translates into CASSPREQYF.

A few counts support this clonotype. The chain is built from TRBV20-1 and TRBJ1-6, with D possibly matching TRBD1 (6 bases). Trimming took off 7 bases at V and 10 bases at J, with 17 bases between the two ends. The CDR3 runs to 13 residues. From germline, CDR1 is DFQATT and CDR2 SNEGSKA (reference sequence). CDR3 bases: TGCAGTGTAGGGTCGGGGGCTGGATCACCCCTCCACTTT. Translation gives CSVGSGAGSPLHF.